The 5 T cell receptor beta chains in this list originate from one sample, sequenced in a study of cytomegalovirus exposure and HLA in healthy donors. PCR amplification relied on 60 Vbeta primers (plus 13 Jbeta primers). Sequenced by immunoSEQ multiplex PCR; TCRdb stores in-frame clones only, minus some. Found here are roughly 110,000 clones, under 80% of them singletons; the top ten hold under 7.5%. Sequenced sample: PBMCs. The origin of the receptors is a woman in her forties or fifties in good health and CMV-seropositive.

The chain recombines TRBV5-1 with TRBJ1-2, with TRBD1 as a possible D gene (6 bases). This CDR3 spans 13 amino acids. Germline V lookup: CDR1 SGHRS, CDR2 YFSETQ. V was cut by 2 bases and J by 3 bases, with 8 bases left in between. CDR3 region: CASSFGQHYGYTF. The CDR3 DNA follows: TGCGCCAGCAGCTTCGGACAGCACTATGGCTACACCTTC.

This chain joins TRBV25-1 and TRBJ1-6, with 12 bases that match TRBD1. The CDR3 length is 15 residues. CDR1 MGHDK and CDR2 SYGVNS come from the germline V gene. V gave up 6 bases and J gave up 9 bases; unmatched junction bases: 6. Here the CDR3 reads CASRWGQGASSPLHF. The CDR3 bases are TGTGCCAGCAGGTGGGGACAGGGGGCTTCTTCACCCCTCCACTTT.

CDR3 sequence reads: CASSSWGQGNTEAFF. As DNA, the CDR3 is TGTGCCAGCAGTTCCTGGGGACAGGGGAACACTGAAGCTTTCTTT. This sequence joins TRBV28 and TRBJ1-1, with 9 positions matching TRBD1. CDR3 length: 15 residues. Germline CDR1 MDHEN, CDR2 SYDVKM. The V segment lost 4 bases and the J segment 1 base; nucleotides outside the gene matches: 4.

This chain uses TRBV19 with TRBJ2-2; TRBD1 matches at 9 bases. CDR3 length equals 16 residues. Germline V gene sequence: CDR1 LNHDA, CDR2 SQIVND (reference sequence). The V segment lost 4 bases and the J segment 1 base; nucleotides outside the gene matches: 4. In DNA form, the CDR3 reads TGTGCCAGTAGTACGCCGGGACAGGGGAACACCGGGGAGCTGTTTTTT. It translates to CASSTPGQGNTGELFF. Drawing the rest from reference TRBV19 and TRBJ2-2, the complete variable domain is DGGITQSPKYLFRKEGQNVTLSCEQNLNHDAMYWYRQDPGQGLRLIYYSQIVNDFQKGDIAEGYSVSREKKESFPLTVTSAQKNPTAFYLCASSTPGQGNTGELFFGEGSRLTVL.

The chain carries TRBV9 and TRBJ2-2; 10 bases fit TRBD2. Germline values: CDR1 SGDLS, CDR2 YYNGEE. This CDR3 region has 18 residues. V gave up 6 bases and J gave up 7 bases; unmatched junction bases: 18. The CDR3 bases are TGTGCCAGCACCTACCTAGCGGGGGCCACCGTGGGAGGCGGGGAGCTGTTTTTT. This codes for CASTYLAGATVGGGELFF. The complete variable domain, with remaining parts taken from reference TRBV9 and TRBJ2-2, reads DSGVTQTPKHLITATGQRVTLRCSPRSGDLSVYWYQQSLDQGLQFLIQYYNGEERAKGNILERFSAQQFPDLHSELNLSSLELGDSALYFCASTYLAGATVGGGELFFGEGSRLTVL.